One TCR beta chain is described in this entry. The antigen remains unidentified. These data originate in a study of cytomegalovirus exposure and HLA in healthy donors. Overall study findings and caveats: CMV antigen specificity was confirmed in vitro for a few CMV-associated chains. The authors listed 150 or so TCR beta chains as cytomegalovirus-associated. Cytomegalovirus status was reportedly diagnosed by the classifier with high specificity and sensitivity.

Assay used: immunoSEQ multiplex PCR; TCRdb lists only in-frame clones, some missing. The sample records 60,000 to 90,000 clones, around four fifths being singletons. Per the germline V gene, CDR1 is LNHNV and CDR2 is YYDKDF (reference sequence). The CDR3 runs to 20 residues. V was pared by 1 base and J by 1 base, with 16 bases of the junction left unmatched. The clonotype comes from a man aged 25 to 45 in good health and CMV-seronegative. V is TRBV15 and J is TRBJ2-1, with TRBD2 identical over 7 bases. The sequenced material came from PBMCs. This CDR3 reads CATSRGFQVGAGGSYNEQFF. Here the CDR3 DNA reads TGTGCCACCAGCAGAGGGTTTCAGGTTGGAGCCGGGGGGTCCTACAATGAGCAGTTCTTC.